This T cell receptor beta chain was obtained from a study of OX40 agonist ivuxolimab in advanced cancers. Study findings and constraints: Relatively little clonal expansion, among the lowest observed, appeared in partial responders at 0.1-3.0 mg/kg.

CDR1 is MNHEY, CDR2 SVGAGI, per germline. V gave up 0 bases and J gave up 6 bases, with 11 bases separating them. The CDR3 runs to 14 residues. On this clone: Its antigen remains unknown.

Some clones are missing from TCRdb's copy, which holds only in-frame ones; the method was immunoSEQ multiplex PCR. The sample yields about 50,000 clones, around 90% seen once. The sequencing here drew on CD4+ or CD8+ T cells sorted from blood, taken in a trial of the OX40 agonist ivuxolimab. The clonotype originates from an adult with an advanced solid tumor such as melanoma, head and neck, liver or kidney cancer. J is TRBJ1-2 and V is TRBV6-5, with D unresolved. CDR3 sequence: CASSYSLQTDGYTF. The CDR3 bases are TGTGCCAGCAGTTACTCTTTACAGACGGATGGCTACACCTTC.